The 24 T cell receptor beta chains below come from one sample, sequenced in a study of T cells in Graves' hyperthyroidism and ophthalmopathy (dated 2019 in TCRdb). Library preparation employed multiplex PCR. Reads for this sample came from an Illumina HiSeq 2000. Amplification of TCR beta CDR3 regions was carried out from RNA transcripts. The TCR CDR3 was subjected to a first round of RT-PCR using the HTBI primer set and the Qiagen OneStep RT-PCR kit. TCRdb applied fastp at Q25 and MiXCR to the public reads, then kept only in-frame beta chains. Merged by CDR3 protein, the rows form single entries marked with the most common genes and DNA. The sample table contains around 600,000 distinct CDR3 sequences; only one count was recorded for more than 15% of them. 3% to 4% of the sample is in the top ten clones. What was sequenced was blood. All receptors come from a woman in her thirties or forties with Graves' ophthalmopathy.

J is TRBJ2-1 and V is TRBV19; 9 nucleotides align to TRBD1. Germline trimming cut 5 bases from V and 5 bases from J; bases unmatched to any gene: 1. This CDR3 region has 13 residues. From germline, CDR1 is LNHDA and CDR2 SQIVND (reference sequence). The CDR3 spells CASSGQGNNEQFF. In nucleotides, the CDR3 is TGTGCCAGTAGTGGACAGGGGAACAATGAGCAGTTCTTC.

The chain employs TRBV10-3 and TRBJ1-5, with unresolved D. CDR3 length: 15 residues. Trimming took off 0 bases at V and 5 bases at J, with 11 bases between the two ends. Germline CDR1 and CDR2: ENHRY and SYGVKD. The CDR3 nucleotides read TGTGCCATCAGTGAGTCGGTGGGTGGGGATCAGCCCCAGCATTTT. It encodes CAISESVGGDQPQHF.

This clonotype has ten or more counts. The chain carries TRBV5-1 and TRBJ1-6, with TRBD1 matching over 7 bases. CDR1 and CDR2 from the germline V gene are SGHRS and YFSETQ. The V and J ends lost 5 bases and 5 bases, in that order; junction bases with no gene match: 4. The CDR3 totals 14 residues. DNA of the CDR3: TGCGCCAGCAGACGGGACAGCGATAATTCACCCCTCCACTTT. The encoded protein is CASRRDSDNSPLHF. Full variable domain (missing parts from reference TRBV5-1 and TRBJ1-6): KAGVTQTPRYLIKTRGQQVTLSCSPISGHRSVSWYQQTPGQGLQFLFEYFSETQRNKGNFPGRFSGRQFSNSRSEMNVSTLELGDSALYLCASRRDSDNSPLHFGNGTRLTVT.

This clonotype was observed at least ten times. The gene calls are TRBV7-9 and TRBJ2-7, with TRBD1 as a possible D gene (6 bases). The CDR3 extends over 14 amino acids. The V gene's germline CDR1 is SEHNR and CDR2 FQNEAQ (reference sequence). The V end lost 7 bases, the J end lost 5 bases, and 18 bases lay between the germline ends. CDR3 bases: TGTGCCAGCACCCCGAGGAACAGGGCGGACGAGCAGTACTTC. Translated: CASTPRNRADEQYF.

This clonotype was recorded at least ten times. The CDR3 spells CASSFNRGNGGYTF. The CDR3 nucleotides read TGCGCCAGCAGCTTTAACAGGGGGAACGGTGGCTACACCTTC. This chain uses TRBV5-1 with TRBJ1-2; 8 nucleotides line up with TRBD1. The CDR3 loop spans 14 amino acids. Germline V gives CDR1 SGHRS, CDR2 YFSETQ. V lost 2 bases and J lost 7; bases outside the gene matches: 7.

This clonotype was seen many times. The chain recombines TRBV6-5 with TRBJ1-1; D possibly corresponds to TRBD1 (5 bases). Germline V gene data show CDR1 as MNHEY and CDR2 as SVGAGI. V lost 0 bases and J 3 bases, leaving 11 bases between the germline ends. The CDR3 contains 15 residues. The CDR3 is CASSYSGGLDTEAFF. CDR3 nucleotide sequence: TGTGCCAGCAGTTACTCGGGGGGGTTAGACACTGAAGCTTTCTTT.

Only one count was recorded for this clonotype. This chain uses TRBV29-1 with TRBJ2-5; 9 bases match TRBD2. The CDR3 sequence is 14 residues long. J was trimmed by 4 bases and V by 1 base; bases with no gene match: 4. CDR1 and CDR2 (germline): SQVTM, ANQGSEA. The CDR3 DNA follows: TGCAGCGTTGAAGGCGGTAGCGGGAGAGAGACCCAGTACTTC. Translated, it gives CSVEGGSGRETQYF. The entire variable domain, with the rest obtained from reference TRBV29-1 and TRBJ2-5, is as follows: SAVISQKPSRDICQRGTSLTIQCQVDSQVTMMFWYRQQPGQSLTLIATANQGSEATYESGFVIDKFPISRPNLTFSTLTVSNMSPEDSSIYLCSVEGGSGRETQYFGPGTRLLVL.

This clonotype turned up a few times. The chain employs TRBV7-2 and TRBJ2-4, with D unclear. The length of the CDR3 is 16 residues. Germline V gene lookup returns CDR1 SGHTA and CDR2 FQGNSA. Trimming cost V 4 bases and J 0 bases, with 13 bases left between them. CDR3 nucleotide sequence: TGTGCCAGCAGCTACAGACCACTTCTAGCCAAAAACATTCAGTACTTC. Translation gives CASSYRPLLAKNIQYF.

This clonotype has at least ten counts. V and J are TRBV20-1 and TRBJ2-1; D may match TRBD1 or TRBD2 (5 bases each). The CDR3 loop spans 15 amino acids. V gave up 0 bases and J gave up 3 bases, with 12 bases separating them. Per the germline V gene, CDR1 is DFQATT and CDR2 is SNEGSKA (reference sequence). Here the CDR3 reads CSARDIRDGYNEQFF. In DNA form, the CDR3 reads TGCAGTGCTAGAGATATTCGGGACGGCTACAATGAGCAGTTCTTC.

This clonotype was counted ten times or more. V gene TRBV28 combines with J gene TRBJ2-1; 7 nucleotides align to TRBD1. The CDR3 has 15 residues. Per germline, CDR1 MDHEN and CDR2 SYDVKM. Trimming at V came to 5 bases and at J to 5 bases, leaving 9 bases not matched to a gene. The CDR3 DNA follows: TGTGCCAGCAGTCCCCGGGACAGCTGGGACAATGAGCAGTTCTTC. Residues: CASSPRDSWDNEQFF.

This clonotype showed up many times. The chain uses TRBV12-3 or TRBV12-4 and TRBJ1-1; possible D gene TRBD1, 6 bases. V lost 6 bases and J 0 bases, leaving 17 bases between the germline ends. The length of the CDR3 is 16 residues. The CDR3 DNA is TGTGCCAGCAGCCGCGGGGGGCTGAGATTGAACACTGAAGCTTTCTTT. This gives the protein CASSRGGLRLNTEAFF.

V gene TRBV5-1 combines with J gene TRBJ2-2; D unclear. Germline CDR1 SGHRS, CDR2 YFSETQ. This CDR3 spans 16 amino acids. V was shortened by 6 bases and J by 0 bases, with 15 bases between the two germline ends. CDR3 nucleotide sequence: TGCGCCAGCACAGATATATCCGCGCCGAACACCGGGGAGCTGTTTTTT. Protein: CASTDISAPNTGELFF. Looking up the rest from reference TRBV5-1 and TRBJ2-2 gives the full variable domain: KAGVTQTPRYLIKTRGQQVTLSCSPISGHRSVSWYQQTPGQGLQFLFEYFSETQRNKGNFPGRFSGRQFSNSRSEMNVSTLELGDSALYLCASTDISAPNTGELFFGEGSRLTVL.

This clonotype occurred many times. The chain combines TRBV28 with TRBJ2-5, with D perhaps TRBD1 or TRBD2 (6 bases each). Trimming stripped 3 bases from V and 4 bases from J, with 15 bases between. Germline V lookup: CDR1 MDHEN, CDR2 SYDVKM. This CDR3 region has 15 residues. The CDR3 spells CASSLGGQNPETQYF. Here the CDR3 DNA reads TGTGCCAGCAGTTTGGGGGGCCAGAACCCAGAGACCCAGTACTTC.

This clonotype has ten or more counts. The chain has TRBV28 and TRBJ2-7; TRBD1 or TRBD2 may be the D gene (5 bases each). Trimming stripped 7 bases from V and 7 bases from J, with 20 bases between. This CDR3 is built from 14 residues. Looked up from germline, CDR1 is MDHEN and CDR2 is SYDVKM. For the CDR3, the DNA is TGTGCCAGCATACCCGGGGCAGGGCCCCGGGAGCAGTACTTC. Translating gives CASIPGAGPREQYF. Variable domain in full (rest from reference TRBV28 and TRBJ2-7): DVKVTQSSRYLVKRTGEKVFLECVQDMDHENMFWYRQDPGLGLRLIYFSYDVKMKEKGDIPEGYSVSREKKERFSLILESASTNQTSMYLCASIPGAGPREQYFGPGTRLTVT.

The genes are TRBV6-1 and TRBJ2-1; 8 bases agree with TRBD2. In germline, CDR1 is MNHNS, CDR2 SASEGT. The CDR3 is 16 residues long. Trimming took 0 bases from V and 4 from J; bases not matched to a gene: 5. CDR3: CASSEAERESYNEQFF. CDR3 nucleotides: TGTGCCAGCAGTGAAGCAGAGCGGGAGAGTTACAATGAGCAGTTCTTC.

This clonotype was recorded a few times. The chain has TRBV3-1 and TRBJ1-1; no clear D. The CDR3 consists of 14 residues. With 1 base removed from V and 1 base from J, the gap between germline ends came to 7 bases. Germline CDR1 LGHDT, CDR2 YNNKEL (reference sequence). The CDR3 DNA is TGTGCCAGCAGCCAAGGTACACAGAACACTGAAGCTTTCTTT. Its protein product is CASSQGTQNTEAFF.

In its sample, this clonotype was seen a few times. The genes are TRBV20-1 and TRBJ1-5; TRBD1 aligns across 8 bases. Germline CDR1 is DFQATT and CDR2 is SNEGSKA (reference sequence). V trimming: 4 bases; J trimming: 6 bases; junction bases outside the gene matches: 8. The CDR3 has 14 amino acids. CDR3 amino acids: CSAKVAGGRQPQHF. CDR3 in DNA: TGCAGTGCTAAAGTCGCAGGGGGCCGTCAGCCCCAGCATTTT.

This clonotype was counted once. The genes are TRBV29-1 and TRBJ1-1; 8 nucleotides agree with TRBD1. The CDR3 contains 12 residues. CDR1 SQVTM and CDR2 ANQGSEA come from the germline V gene. J gave up 5 bases and V 5 bases, and 4 bases lay outside the gene matches. DNA of the CDR3: TGCAGCGTTCACAGGGGGTTGACTGAAGCTTTCTTT. Its translation is CSVHRGLTEAFF.

The chain joins TRBV28 to TRBJ2-1; D could derive from TRBD1 or TRBD2 (5 bases each). V shed 5 bases and J shed 8 bases, with 10 bases lying between them. Germline lookup yields CDR1 MDHEN and CDR2 SYDVKM. The CDR3 sequence is 12 residues long. This CDR3 reads CASSLGDDEQFF. CDR3 coding DNA: TGTGCCAGCAGTCTCGGGGACGATGAGCAGTTCTTC.

This clonotype was recorded many times. The chain joins TRBV7-2 to TRBJ1-2; D is unresolved. With 0 bases removed from V and 4 bases from J, the gap between germline ends came to 9 bases. This CDR3 contains 14 residues. Germline assignment: CDR1 SGHTA and CDR2 FQGNSA. The CDR3 sequence is CASSLAGIGYGYTF. CDR3 bases: TGTGCCAGCAGCTTAGCAGGGATCGGCTATGGCTACACCTTC.

The CDR3 DNA reads TGCAGTGCTGCCACTCCCGGGACCCTGGCTGTCTATGGCTACACCTTC. It translates to CSAATPGTLAVYGYTF. The V call is TRBV20-1, the J call TRBJ1-2, with a tentative D call TRBD1 (5 bases). Trimming removed 5 bases from V and 4 bases from J, with 23 bases in between. The CDR3 runs to 16 residues. The germline V gene encodes CDR1 DFQATT and CDR2 SNEGSKA (reference sequence).

This clonotype was observed many times. The chain couples TRBV7-2 to TRBJ2-3, with D tentatively TRBD2 (5 bases). Germline assignment: CDR1 SGHTA and CDR2 FQGNSA. V gave up 1 base and J gave up 3 bases, with 11 bases separating them. The CDR3 runs to 15 residues. The CDR3 nucleotides are TGTGCCAGCAGCTTAGTGGGTGGGAGAACAGATACGCAGTATTTT. Its protein is CASSLVGGRTDTQYF.

This clonotype was detected ten times or more. This rearrangement joins TRBV28 to TRBJ2-5; weak D call: TRBD2 (5 bases). Trimming removed 7 bases at V and 5 bases at J, with 17 bases between. Germline V gives CDR1 MDHEN, CDR2 SYDVKM. The CDR3 length is 14 residues. CDR3 sequence: CASTMRAGWETQYF. CDR3 DNA sequence: TGTGCCAGCACAATGAGGGCAGGTTGGGAGACCCAGTACTTC. Together with reference TRBV28 and TRBJ2-5, the CDR3 gives the full variable domain: DVKVTQSSRYLVKRTGEKVFLECVQDMDHENMFWYRQDPGLGLRLIYFSYDVKMKEKGDIPEGYSVSREKKERFSLILESASTNQTSMYLCASTMRAGWETQYFGPGTRLLVL.

The chain links TRBV12-3 or TRBV12-4 to TRBJ1-4; TRBD1 might be the D (5 bases). This CDR3 has 14 residues. V lost 6 bases and J lost 8, with 16 bases in between. The CDR3 nucleotides are TGTGCCAGCAGCAAACGCAGCGAGGGGGAAAAACTGTTTTTT. Its translation: CASSKRSEGEKLFF.